The rows below give T cell receptor beta chains drawn from one sample of a study of Tregs in tolerant kidney transplant recipients. The protocol was immunoSEQ multiplex PCR, while the TCRdb copy is restricted to in-frame clones and leaves out a portion. The sample yields under 100,000 clones, around 90% seen once. Sequenced material: CD8+ T cells from blood. These TCRs come from a human donor in good health. CDR3s include the opening cysteine and the closing phenylalanine or tryptophan. The D gene is left open where the match is weak. Some rows have no size entry. The others give once, few or many, or a class for an expanded clone.

V gene	clone size	J gene	D gene	CDR3 DNA	CDR3 protein
TRBV29-1	NA	TRBJ2-1	NA	TGCAGCGTTTTAACGTTGGGAATGGATGAGCAGTTCTTC	CSVLTLGMDEQFF
TRBV2	NA	TRBJ1-2	NA	TGTGCCAGCAGCACCCTTTCCCTCGGGGGGAAATTCGATGGCTACACCTTC	CASSTLSLGGKFDGYTF
TRBV13	NA	TRBJ2-5	TRBD2	TGTGCCAGCAGCCGACTAGCGGGGGGACATCACCAAGAGACCCAGTACTTC	CASSRLAGGHHQETQYF
TRBV15	NA	TRBJ1-4	TRBD1	TGTGCCACCAGCAGAGGACAGGGGGCGAGTGAAAAACTGTTTTTT	CATSRGQGASEKLFF
TRBV10-2	NA	TRBJ1-1	NA	TGCGCCAGCAGCCTACTGGGCACTGAAGCTTTCTTT	CASSLLGTEAFF
TRBV2	NA	TRBJ2-5	TRBD1	TGTGCCAGCAGTGACCCCGGACAGGGGGGGGAGACCCAGTACTTC	CASSDPGQGGETQYF
TRBV1	NA	TRBJ2-1	NA	TGCACCAGCAGCCAAGTGGACTCCCGGGTTGGGGATGAGCAGTTCTTC	CTSSQVDSRVGDEQFF
TRBV6-5	NA	TRBJ1-2	TRBD1	TGTGCCAGCAGCGGACAGGGCAGTAACTATGGCTACACCTTC	CASSGQGSNYGYTF
TRBV5-8	NA	TRBJ1-1	NA	TGTGCCAGCAGCTTTCCGGGGGTGAACACTGAAGCTTTCTTT	CASSFPGVNTEAFF
TRBV6-5	NA	TRBJ1-1	NA	TGTGCCAGCAGTTACTCAGAAGGGATGTGGACTGAAGCTTTCTTT	CASSYSEGMWTEAFF
TRBV13	NA	TRBJ2-7	TRBD1	TGTGCCAGCAGCCAAGAGACAGGGCATCCCTACGAGCAGTACTTC	CASSQETGHPYEQYF
TRBV10-2	NA	TRBJ2-7	TRBD1	TGCGCCAGCCTGATCTCCGGGACAGATTACCGCTACGAGCAGTACTTC	CASLISGTDYRYEQYF
TRBV7-6	NA	TRBJ2-7	NA	TGTGCCAGCAGCTTAGACCCCCAGGGGGGCAATCCCTTCGAGCAGTACTTC	CASSLDPQGGNPFEQYF
TRBV5-4	NA	TRBJ2-2	TRBD1	TGTGCCAGCAGCGGTGGGACAGGAGGGACCGGGGAGCTGTTTTTT	CASSGGTGGTGELFF
TRBV29-1	NA	TRBJ1-1	NA	TGCAGCGTTGACCGGCCCGGGGTGGGCACTGAAGCTTTCTTT	CSVDRPGVGTEAFF
TRBV10-1	NA	TRBJ2-5	TRBD2	TGCGCCAGCAGTTCTGGACTAGCCGGTCAAGAGACCCAGTACTTC	CASSSGLAGQETQYF
TRBV2	NA	TRBJ2-3	TRBD2	TGTGCCAGCACGGGACTAGCCGGCACAGATACGCAGTATTTT	CASTGLAGTDTQYF
TRBV2	once	TRBJ2-5	NA	TGTGCCAGCAGTGCTCTGGTTTTAAAAGAGACCCAGTACTTC	CASSALVLKETQYF
TRBV6-4	NA	TRBJ1-4	NA	TGTGCCAGCAGTAACTCGGCAGGAGTTAATGAAAAACTGTTTTTT	CASSNSAGVNEKLFF
TRBV6-1	NA	TRBJ2-2	NA	TGTGCCAGCAGTGATTGGGGTCCCCTCATGAGATTCGGGGAGCTGTTTTTT	CASSDWGPLMRFGELFF
TRBV20-1	NA	TRBJ1-1	NA	TGCAGTGCAGACTCCGGGGCTGAAGCTTTCTTT	CSADSGAEAFF
TRBV4-1	NA	TRBJ2-3	TRBD2	TGCGCCAGCAGCCTTCGGCCGTCCTTTAGCGGGGGCACAGATACGCAGTATTTT	CASSLRPSFSGGTDTQYF
TRBV5-1	once	TRBJ2-7	TRBD1	TGCGCCAGCAGCTTGGAGGGGGCCTCCTACGAGCAGTACTTC	CASSLEGASYEQYF
TRBV4-1	NA	TRBJ2-2	NA	TGCGCCAGCAGCCAAGAGGTTAGGCCCACCGGGGAGCTGTTTTTT	CASSQEVRPTGELFF
TRBV7-7	NA	TRBJ2-5	NA	TGTGCTAGCAGCCCCTCCCGGGGAGTGGGGGAGACCCAGTACTTC	CASSPSRGVGETQYF
TRBV5-4	NA	TRBJ2-3	TRBD2	TGTGCCAGCAGCTTCGGGGACCTCCGCGGGAGGGCAGATACGCAGTATTTT	CASSFGDLRGRADTQYF
TRBV2	NA	TRBJ2-5	NA	TGTGCCAGCAGTGAAGCGCCCCGGCCAGGAGAGACCCAGTACTTC	CASSEAPRPGETQYF
TRBV5-1	NA	TRBJ2-7	TRBD1	TGCGCCAGCAGCTCGGGACAGGGGGCGCACGAGCAGTACTTC	CASSSGQGAHEQYF
TRBV10-2	NA	TRBJ2-7	NA	TGCGCCAGCGGAGGTTTCCCCGAGCAGTACTTC	CASGGFPEQYF
TRBV11-2	NA	TRBJ1-1	TRBD1	TGTGCCAGCAGCATTCAGAGGGGGCTCTCTGAAGCTTTCTTT	CASSIQRGLSEAFF
TRBV29-1	NA	TRBJ2-7	NA	TGCAGCGCCTACGCGGGAGAGCAGTACTTC	CSAYAGEQYF
TRBV6-1	medium-sized	TRBJ1-1	TRBD1	TGTGCCAGCGGACAGGAGAACACTGAAGCTTTCTTT	CASGQENTEAFF
TRBV5-4	NA	TRBJ2-5	NA	TGTGCCAGCAGCTTGGTCGGACGACTCCAAGAGACCCAGTACTTC	CASSLVGRLQETQYF
TRBV4-1	NA	TRBJ2-7	NA	TGCGCCAGCAGCCAAGTGGGGGGCAGGGGTATCGACGAGCAGTACTTC	CASSQVGGRGIDEQYF
TRBV7-9	few	TRBJ2-7	TRBD2	TGTGCCAGCAGCCCTGTAGCGGGAGGGAGAAACGAGCAGTACTTC	CASSPVAGGRNEQYF
TRBV5-4	NA	TRBJ2-7	NA	TGTGCCAGCAGCTTGGTTGGGGGTCCCCACTACGAGCAGTACTTC	CASSLVGGPHYEQYF
TRBV5-6	NA	TRBJ1-1	NA	TGTGCCAGCAGCGATATGGGGTGGGGCGCTTTCTTT	CASSDMGWGAFF
TRBV29-1	NA	TRBJ1-2	NA	TGCAGCGTTGAAGATCCCCGCGGCGGCTACACCTTC	CSVEDPRGGYTF
TRBV5-6	NA	TRBJ1-1	NA	TGTGCCAGCAGCTTCTGGGGATCGATTGAAGCTTTCTTT	CASSFWGSIEAFF
TRBV27	NA	TRBJ2-1	TRBD1	TGTGCCAGCAGTCGTGGGACAGCCCCGACCAATGAGCAGTTCTTC	CASSRGTAPTNEQFF
TRBV27	NA	TRBJ2-5	TRBD1	TGTGCCAGCAGTCCAAGGACAGGGGACGAGACCCAGTACTTC	CASSPRTGDETQYF
TRBV14	NA	TRBJ2-7	TRBD2	TGTGCCAGCAGCCAAGTTTGGGTACCGGGAGGCTCCGAGCAGTACTTC	CASSQVWVPGGSEQYF
TRBV9	NA	TRBJ2-7	NA	TGTGCCAGCAGCCCCCGGGGATCCTACGAGCAGTACTTC	CASSPRGSYEQYF
TRBV5-1	NA	TRBJ2-7	NA	TGCGCCAGCAGGAGTCCAGACTCTGCCTACGAGCAGTACTTC	CASRSPDSAYEQYF
TRBV9	NA	TRBJ1-1	NA	TGTGCCAGCAGCCCAAACGCTAGGTTCATGAACACTGAAGCTTTCTTT	CASSPNARFMNTEAFF
TRBV6-6	NA	TRBJ2-3	NA	TGTGCCAGCAGCTCAGTAAGGGGGAGCCAAGATACGCAGTATTTT	CASSSVRGSQDTQYF
TRBV27	NA	TRBJ2-3	TRBD2	TGTGCCAGCAGTGTCGATAGCGGGGGAGTCACAGATACGCAGTATTTT	CASSVDSGGVTDTQYF
TRBV7-9	once	TRBJ2-7	NA	TGTGCCAGCAGCTTAGAAGAGGGGTCTGCCTACGAGCAGTACTTC	CASSLEEGSAYEQYF